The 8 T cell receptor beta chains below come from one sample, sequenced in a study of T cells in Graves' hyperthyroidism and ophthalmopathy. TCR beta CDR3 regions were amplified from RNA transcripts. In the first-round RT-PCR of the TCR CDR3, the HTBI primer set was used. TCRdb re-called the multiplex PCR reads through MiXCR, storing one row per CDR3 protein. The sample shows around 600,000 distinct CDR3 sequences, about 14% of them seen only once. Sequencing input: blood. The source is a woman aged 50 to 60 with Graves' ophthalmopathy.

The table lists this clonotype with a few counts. The CDR3 DNA reads as TGCAGCGTTCTCGGACAGGCAAATCAGCCCCAGCATTTT. Amino acid sequence: CSVLGQANQPQHF. This sequence joins TRBV29-1 and TRBJ1-5; TRBD1 aligns across 7 bases. V lost 5 bases to trimming and J lost 4 bases; unmatched junction nucleotides: 5. CDR1 SQVTM and CDR2 ANQGSEA come from the germline V gene. The CDR3 covers 13 residues.

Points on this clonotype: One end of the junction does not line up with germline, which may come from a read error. In DNA form, the CDR3 reads TGTGCCAGCAGTCAAGATTATCAGTCCCAGCATTTT. Translation: CASSQDYQSQHF. V and J are TRBV6-2 or TRBV6-3 and TRBJ1-5; unclear D gene. CDR1 and CDR2 (germline): MNHEY, SVGEGT. The CDR3 spans 12 residues.

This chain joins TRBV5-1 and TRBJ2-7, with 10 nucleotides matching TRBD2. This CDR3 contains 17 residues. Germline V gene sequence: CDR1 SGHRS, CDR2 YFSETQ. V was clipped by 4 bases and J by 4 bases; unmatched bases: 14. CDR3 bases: TGCGCCAGCAGCATTAGAGCGGGAGGGCCGCGGAAATACGAGCAGTACTTC. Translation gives CASSIRAGGPRKYEQYF.

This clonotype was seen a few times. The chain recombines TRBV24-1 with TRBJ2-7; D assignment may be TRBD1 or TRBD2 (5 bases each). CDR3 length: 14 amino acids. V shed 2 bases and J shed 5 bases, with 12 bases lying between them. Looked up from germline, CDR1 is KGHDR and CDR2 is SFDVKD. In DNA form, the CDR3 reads TGTGCCACCAGTGATTCAGGGACGAGGAACGAGCAGTACTTC. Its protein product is CATSDSGTRNEQYF.

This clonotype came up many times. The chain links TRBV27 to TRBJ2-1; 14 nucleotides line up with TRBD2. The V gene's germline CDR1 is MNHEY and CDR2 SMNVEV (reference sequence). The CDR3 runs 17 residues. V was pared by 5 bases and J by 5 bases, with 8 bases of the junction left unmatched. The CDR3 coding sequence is TGTGCCAGCAGTAGAGGGACTAGCGGGAGCATCCACAATGAGCAGTTCTTC. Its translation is CASSRGTSGSIHNEQFF.

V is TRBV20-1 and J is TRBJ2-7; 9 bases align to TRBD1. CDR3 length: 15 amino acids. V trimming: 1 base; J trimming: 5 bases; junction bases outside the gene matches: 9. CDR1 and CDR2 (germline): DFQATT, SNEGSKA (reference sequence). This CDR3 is CSARGKPGQGDEQYF. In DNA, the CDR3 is TGCAGTGCTAGAGGCAAACCGGGACAGGGCGACGAGCAGTACTTC.

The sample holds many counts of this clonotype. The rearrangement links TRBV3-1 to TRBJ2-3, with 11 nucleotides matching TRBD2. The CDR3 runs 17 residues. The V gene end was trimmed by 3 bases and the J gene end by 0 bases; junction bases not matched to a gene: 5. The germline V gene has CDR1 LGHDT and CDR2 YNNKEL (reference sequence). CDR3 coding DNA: TGTGCCAGCAGCCAGCTGGGACTAGCGGAAAGCACAGATACGCAGTATTTT. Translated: CASSQLGLAESTDTQYF.

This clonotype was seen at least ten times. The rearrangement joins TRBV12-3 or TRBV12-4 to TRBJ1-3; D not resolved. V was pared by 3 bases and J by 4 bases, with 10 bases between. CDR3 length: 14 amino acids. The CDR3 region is CASSFPGPGNTIYF. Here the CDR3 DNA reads TGTGCCAGCAGTTTCCCCGGCCCGGGAAACACCATATATTTT.